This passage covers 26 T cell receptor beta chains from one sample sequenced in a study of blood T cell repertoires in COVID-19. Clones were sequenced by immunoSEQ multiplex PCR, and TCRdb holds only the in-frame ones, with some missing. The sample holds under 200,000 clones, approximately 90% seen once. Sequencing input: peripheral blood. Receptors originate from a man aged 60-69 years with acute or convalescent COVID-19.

The CDR3 loop is CASPDRSNTEAFF. The CDR3, as DNA: TGCGCCAGCCCTGACAGGTCGAACACTGAAGCTTTCTTT. This chain uses TRBV10-1 with TRBJ1-1, with D possibly TRBD1 on 6 matching bases. Deletions cut 8 bases from V and 1 base from J, with 11 bases between. Per the germline V gene, CDR1 is WNHNN and CDR2 is SYGVQD (reference sequence). The CDR3 sequence is 13 residues long.

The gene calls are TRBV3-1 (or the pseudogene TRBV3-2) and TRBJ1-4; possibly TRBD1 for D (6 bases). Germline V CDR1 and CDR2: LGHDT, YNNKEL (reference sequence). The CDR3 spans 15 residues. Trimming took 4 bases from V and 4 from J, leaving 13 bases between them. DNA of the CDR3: TGTGCCAGCAGCCCACCTACAGGGTTTAATGAAAAACTGTTTTTT. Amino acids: CASSPPTGFNEKLFF.

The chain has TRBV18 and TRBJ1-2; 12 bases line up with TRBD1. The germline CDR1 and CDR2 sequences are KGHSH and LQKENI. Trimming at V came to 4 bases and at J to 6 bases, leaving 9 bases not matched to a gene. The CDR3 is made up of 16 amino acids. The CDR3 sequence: CASSLEMGQGADGYTF. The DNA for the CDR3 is TGTGCCAGCTCACTCGAAATGGGACAGGGGGCTGATGGCTACACCTTC.

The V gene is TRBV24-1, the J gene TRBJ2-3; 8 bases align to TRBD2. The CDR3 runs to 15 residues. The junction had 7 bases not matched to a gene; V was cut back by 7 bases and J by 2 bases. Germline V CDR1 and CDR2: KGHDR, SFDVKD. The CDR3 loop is CATSPGGGFTDTQYF. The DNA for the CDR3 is TGTGCCACCAGCCCCGGGGGGGGGTTCACAGATACGCAGTATTTT.

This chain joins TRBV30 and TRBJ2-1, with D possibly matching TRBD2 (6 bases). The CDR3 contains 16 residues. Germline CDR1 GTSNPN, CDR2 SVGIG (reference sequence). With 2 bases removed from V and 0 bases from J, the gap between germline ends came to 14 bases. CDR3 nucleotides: TGTGCCTGGAGTCCAAGAATAGCGGACTCCTACAATGAGCAGTTCTTC. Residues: CAWSPRIADSYNEQFF. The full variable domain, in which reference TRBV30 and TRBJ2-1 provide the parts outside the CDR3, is SQTIHQWPATLVQPVGSPLSLECTVEGTSNPNLYWYRQAAGRGLQLLFYSVGIGQISSEVPQNLSASRPQDRQFILSSKKLLLSDSGFYLCAWSPRIADSYNEQFFGPGTRLTVL.

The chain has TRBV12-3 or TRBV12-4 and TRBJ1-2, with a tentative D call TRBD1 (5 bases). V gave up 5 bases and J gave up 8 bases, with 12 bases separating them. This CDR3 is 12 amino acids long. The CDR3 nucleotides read TGTGCCAGCAGTCGGGGGGTGGAAGGCTACACCTTC. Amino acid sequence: CASSRGVEGYTF.

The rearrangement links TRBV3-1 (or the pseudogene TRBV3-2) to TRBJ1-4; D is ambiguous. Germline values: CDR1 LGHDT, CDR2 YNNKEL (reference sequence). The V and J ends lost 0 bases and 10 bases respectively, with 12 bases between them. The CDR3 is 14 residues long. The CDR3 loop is CASSQDLAVPKLFF. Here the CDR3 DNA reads TGTGCCAGCAGCCAAGATCTCGCAGTGCCAAAACTGTTTTTT.

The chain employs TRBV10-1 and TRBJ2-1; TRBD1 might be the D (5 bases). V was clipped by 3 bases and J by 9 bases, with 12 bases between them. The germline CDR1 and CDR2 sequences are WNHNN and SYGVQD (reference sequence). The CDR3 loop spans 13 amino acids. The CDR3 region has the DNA TGCGCCAGCAGTGACCCAGGGTCCGGTGAGCAGTTCTTC. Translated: CASSDPGSGEQFF.

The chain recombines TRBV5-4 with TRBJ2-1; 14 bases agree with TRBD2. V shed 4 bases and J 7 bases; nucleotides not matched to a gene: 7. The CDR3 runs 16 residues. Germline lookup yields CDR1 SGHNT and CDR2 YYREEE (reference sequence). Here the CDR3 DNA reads TGTGCCAGCAGCGCGTTGACTAGCGGGAGGGGGAATGAGCAGTTCTTC. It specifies CASSALTSGRGNEQFF.

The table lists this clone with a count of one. DNA for the CDR3: TGCGCCAGCAGCAGAGCAGGGGTGGATTCACCCCTCCACTTT. Its protein is CASSRAGVDSPLHF. The chain joins TRBV10-2 to TRBJ1-6, with D perhaps TRBD1 (6 bases). Per the germline V gene, CDR1 is WSHSY and CDR2 is SAAADI. The V and J ends lost 6 bases and 8 bases respectively, with 14 bases between them. The CDR3 extends over 14 amino acids.

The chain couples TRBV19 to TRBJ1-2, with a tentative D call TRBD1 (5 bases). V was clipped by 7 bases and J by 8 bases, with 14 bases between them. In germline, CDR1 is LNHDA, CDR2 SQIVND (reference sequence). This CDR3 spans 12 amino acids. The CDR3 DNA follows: TGTGCCAGTACGGTAGGGGATGGCGGCTACACCTTC. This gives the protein CASTVGDGGYTF.

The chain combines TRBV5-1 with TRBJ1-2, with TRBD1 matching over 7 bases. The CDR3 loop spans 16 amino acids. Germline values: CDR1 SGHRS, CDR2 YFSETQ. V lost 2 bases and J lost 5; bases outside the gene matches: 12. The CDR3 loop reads CASSLGSRQGLYGYTF. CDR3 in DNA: TGCGCCAGCAGCTTAGGATCCCGACAGGGCCTATATGGCTACACCTTC.

DNA for the CDR3: TGTGCCGTGGCTCGGGGTACGCAGTATTTT. Protein sequence: CAVARGTQYF. J is TRBJ2-3 and V is TRBV15; D may be TRBD2 (5 bases). This CDR3 contains 10 residues. The V end lost 11 bases, the J end lost 8 bases, and 11 bases lay between the germline ends. Germline values: CDR1 LNHNV, CDR2 YYDKDF (reference sequence).

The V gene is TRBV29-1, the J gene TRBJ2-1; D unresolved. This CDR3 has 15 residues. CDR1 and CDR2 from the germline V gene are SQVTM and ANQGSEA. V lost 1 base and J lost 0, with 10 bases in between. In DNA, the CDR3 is TGCAGCGTTGAAGTTCGAGGCGGCTCCTACAATGAGCAGTTCTTC. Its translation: CSVEVRGGSYNEQFF.

DNA for the CDR3: TGTGCCAGCAGCTTGACCAGGGGGGACACTGAAGCTTTCTTT. Encoded protein: CASSLTRGDTEAFF. V is TRBV5-6 and J is TRBJ1-1; 7 bases fit TRBD1. This CDR3 region has 14 residues. After removal of 1 base from V and 3 bases from J, the junction contained 3 bases not matched to a gene. Germline values: CDR1 SGHDT, CDR2 YYEEEE.

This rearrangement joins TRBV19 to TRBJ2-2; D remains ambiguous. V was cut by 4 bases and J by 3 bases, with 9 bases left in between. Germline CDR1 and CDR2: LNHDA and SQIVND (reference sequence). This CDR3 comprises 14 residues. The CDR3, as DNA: TGTGCCAGTAGTAGCCGGGTTTACACCGGGGAGCTGTTTTTT. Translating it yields CASSSRVYTGELFF.

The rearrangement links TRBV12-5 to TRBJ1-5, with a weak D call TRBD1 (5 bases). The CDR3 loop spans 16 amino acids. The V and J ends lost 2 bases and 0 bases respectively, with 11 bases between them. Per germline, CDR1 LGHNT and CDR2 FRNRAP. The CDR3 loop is CASGLPRGSSNQPQHF. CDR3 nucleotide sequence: TGTGCTAGTGGTTTGCCCCGGGGGTCTAGCAATCAGCCCCAGCATTTT.

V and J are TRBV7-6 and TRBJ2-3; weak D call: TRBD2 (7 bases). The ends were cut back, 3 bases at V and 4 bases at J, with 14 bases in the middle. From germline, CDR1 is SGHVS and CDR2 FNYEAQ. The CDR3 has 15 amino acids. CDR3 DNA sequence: TGTGCCAGCAGCTTGGGAGGGGGTACCGCAGATACGCAGTATTTT. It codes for CASSLGGGTADTQYF. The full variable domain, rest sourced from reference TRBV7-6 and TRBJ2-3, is GAGVSQSPRYKVTKRGQDVALRCDPISGHVSLYWYRQALGQGPEFLTYFNYEAQQDKSGLPNDRFSAERPEGSISTLTIQRTEQRDSAMYRCASSLGGGTADTQYFGPGTRLTVL.

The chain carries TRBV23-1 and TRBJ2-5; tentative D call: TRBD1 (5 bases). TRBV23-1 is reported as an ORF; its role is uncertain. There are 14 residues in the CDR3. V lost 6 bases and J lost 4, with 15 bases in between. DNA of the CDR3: TGCGCCAGCAGGGTCAGGGTAGAAAGAGAGACCCAGTACTTC. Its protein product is CASRVRVERETQYF.

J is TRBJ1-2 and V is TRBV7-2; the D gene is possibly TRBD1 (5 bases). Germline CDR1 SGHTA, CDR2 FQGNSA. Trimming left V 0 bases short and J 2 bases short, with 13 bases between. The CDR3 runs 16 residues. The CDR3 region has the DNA TGTGCCAGCAGCTTAGCGCGGCCAGGGTTAAACTATGGCTACACCTTC. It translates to CASSLARPGLNYGYTF. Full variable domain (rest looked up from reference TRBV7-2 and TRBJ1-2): GAGVSQSPSNKVTEKGKDVELRCDPISGHTALYWYRQSLGQGLEFLIYFQGNSAPDKSGLPSDRFSAERTGGSVSTLTIQRTQQEDSAVYLCASSLARPGLNYGYTFGSGTRLTVV.

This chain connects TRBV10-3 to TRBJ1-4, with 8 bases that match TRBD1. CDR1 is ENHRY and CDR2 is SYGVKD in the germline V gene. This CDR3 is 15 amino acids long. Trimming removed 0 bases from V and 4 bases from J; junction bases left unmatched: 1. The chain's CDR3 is CAISESQGDNEKLFF. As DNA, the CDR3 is TGTGCCATCAGTGAGTCACAGGGGGATAATGAAAAACTGTTTTTT.

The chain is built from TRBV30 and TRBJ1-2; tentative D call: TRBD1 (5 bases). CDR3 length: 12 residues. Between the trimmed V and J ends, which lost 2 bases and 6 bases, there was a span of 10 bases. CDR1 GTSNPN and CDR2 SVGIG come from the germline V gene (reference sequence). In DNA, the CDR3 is TGTGCCTGGAGTTTGCCAGGGCATGGCTACACCTTC. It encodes CAWSLPGHGYTF. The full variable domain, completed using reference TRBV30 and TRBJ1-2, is SQTIHQWPATLVQPVGSPLSLECTVEGTSNPNLYWYRQAAGRGLQLLFYSVGIGQISSEVPQNLSASRPQDRQFILSSKKLLLSDSGFYLCAWSLPGHGYTFGSGTRLTVV.

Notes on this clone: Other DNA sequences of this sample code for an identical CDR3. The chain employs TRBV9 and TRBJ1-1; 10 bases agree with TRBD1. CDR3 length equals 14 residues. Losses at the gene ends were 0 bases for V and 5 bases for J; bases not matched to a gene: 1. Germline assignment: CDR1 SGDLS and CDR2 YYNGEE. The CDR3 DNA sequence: TGTGCCAGCAGCGTAGGGACAGGGGGGACTGAAGCTTTCTTT. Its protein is CASSVGTGGTEAFF.

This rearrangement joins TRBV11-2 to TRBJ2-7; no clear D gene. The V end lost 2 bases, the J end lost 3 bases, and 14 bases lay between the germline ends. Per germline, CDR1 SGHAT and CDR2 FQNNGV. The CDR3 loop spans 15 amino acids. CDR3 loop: CASSLSAATGYEQYF. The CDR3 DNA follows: TGTGCCAGCAGCTTAAGCGCGGCGACTGGCTACGAGCAGTACTTC.

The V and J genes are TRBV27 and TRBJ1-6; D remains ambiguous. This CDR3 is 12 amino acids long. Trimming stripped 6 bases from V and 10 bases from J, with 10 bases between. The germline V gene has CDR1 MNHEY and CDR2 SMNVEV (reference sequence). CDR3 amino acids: CASRDFDSPLHF. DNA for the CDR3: TGTGCCAGCAGAGACTTTGACTCACCCCTCCACTTT.

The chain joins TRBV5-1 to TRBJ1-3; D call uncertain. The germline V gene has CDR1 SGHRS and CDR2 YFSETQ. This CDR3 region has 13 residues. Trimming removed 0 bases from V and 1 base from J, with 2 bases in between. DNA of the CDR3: TGCGCCAGCAGCTTGGCGTCTGGAAACACCATATATTTT. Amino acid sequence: CASSLASGNTIYF.